These 18 T cell receptor beta chains came from one sample sequenced in a study of Ad26.COV2.S vaccination and SARS-CoV-2 variants. Profiling relied on immunoSEQ multiplex PCR, and the TCRdb table lists in-frame clones only, not all of them. This sample has some 190,000 clones, with around nine tenths found just once. The sample consisted of peripheral blood, taken after recovery from COVID-19. The origin of the receptors is a human donor who had recovered from COVID-19.

The J gene is TRBJ2-7, the V gene TRBV7-9; 12 positions match TRBD2. The CDR3 length is 13 residues. Germline trimming cut 8 bases from V and 3 bases from J; bases unmatched to any gene: 2. Germline V gene data show CDR1 as SEHNR and CDR2 as FQNEAQ (reference sequence). The CDR3 loop reads CASELAGGYEQYF. CDR3 nucleotides: TGTGCCAGCGAACTAGCGGGGGGCTACGAGCAGTACTTC.

This chain uses TRBV5-5 with TRBJ2-7; 9 positions match TRBD2. Trimming cost V 0 bases and J 2 bases; bases outside gene matches: 3. Germline CDR1 is SGHKS and CDR2 is YYEKEE (reference sequence). There are 15 residues in the CDR3. The CDR3 coding sequence is TGTGCCAGCAGCTTGGATGGCGGGGGGGCCTACGAGCAGTACTTC. It encodes CASSLDGGGAYEQYF.

The chain carries TRBV19 and TRBJ2-1; D is uncertain. Per germline, CDR1 LNHDA and CDR2 SQIVND (reference sequence). Trimming cost V 9 bases and J 8 bases, with 8 bases left between them. The CDR3 is 10 residues long. CDR3 residues: CARRRDEQFF. For the CDR3, the DNA is TGTGCCAGAAGAAGGGATGAGCAGTTCTTC. Full variable domain (outside the CDR3, taken from reference TRBV19 and TRBJ2-1): DGGITQSPKYLFRKEGQNVTLSCEQNLNHDAMYWYRQDPGQGLRLIYYSQIVNDFQKGDIAEGYSVSREKKESFPLTVTSAQKNPTAFYLCARRRDEQFFGPGTRLTVL.

CDR3 sequence: CASKAGGRKAFF. The CDR3 nucleotides read TGTGCCAGTAAGGCAGGGGGAAGGAAGGCTTTCTTT. The V and J genes are TRBV19 and TRBJ1-1, with 7 bases fitting TRBD1. Trimming removed 7 bases from V and 11 bases from J; junction bases left unmatched: 10. Germline V CDR1 and CDR2: LNHDA, SQIVND (reference sequence). This CDR3 spans 12 amino acids.

This chain uses TRBV19 with TRBJ2-3, with 10 bases fitting TRBD2. V lost 8 bases and J lost 3; bases outside the gene matches: 8. The CDR3 has 15 amino acids. Germline CDR1 is LNHDA and CDR2 is SQIVND (reference sequence). The CDR3 DNA reads TGTGCCAGTGCAGCGGGGGGGCATAAAACAGATACGCAGTATTTT. Amino acid sequence: CASAAGGHKTDTQYF. Using reference TRBV19 and TRBJ2-3 for the parts outside the CDR3, the full variable domain is DGGITQSPKYLFRKEGQNVTLSCEQNLNHDAMYWYRQDPGQGLRLIYYSQIVNDFQKGDIAEGYSVSREKKESFPLTVTSAQKNPTAFYLCASAAGGHKTDTQYFGPGTRLTVL.

The CDR3 DNA is TGTGCCAGCCGAGCGGGGGCTCAAGAGACCCAGTACTTC. Encoded protein: CASRAGAQETQYF. The genes are TRBV2 and TRBJ2-5; 8 bases align to TRBD2. In germline, CDR1 is SNHLY, CDR2 FYNNEI. Unmatched junction bases numbered 4, after V lost 8 bases and J lost 2 bases. The CDR3 consists of 13 residues. Based on the CDR3 plus reference TRBV2 and TRBJ2-5, the full variable domain is EPEVTQTPSHQVTQMGQEVILRCVPISNHLYFYWYRQILGQKVEFLVSFYNNEISEKSEIFDDQFSVERPDGSNFTLKIRSTKLEDSAMYFCASRAGAQETQYFGPGTRLLVL.

This chain links TRBV30 with TRBJ2-3; D gene ambiguous. Trimming pared 2 bases from V and 2 bases from J, leaving 5 bases between. Germline V gene sequence: CDR1 GTSNPN, CDR2 SVGIG (reference sequence). CDR3 size: 12 residues. The DNA of the CDR3 is TGTGCCTGGAGTATAGTCACAGATACGCAGTATTTT. Translated, it gives CAWSIVTDTQYF.

The chain couples TRBV10-3 to TRBJ2-3, with 11 positions matching TRBD1. CDR3 length: 15 amino acids. V was clipped by 6 bases and J by 5 bases; unmatched bases: 7. The V gene's germline CDR1 is ENHRY and CDR2 SYGVKD. The CDR3 loop reads CAISDTGTGGDTQYF. In nucleotides, the CDR3 is TGTGCCATCAGCGATACCGGGACAGGGGGAGATACGCAGTATTTT.

This clone has a single count. The chain uses TRBV9 and TRBJ2-7; D ambiguous. Trimming cost V 3 bases and J 7 bases, with 11 bases left between them. The CDR3 contains 12 residues. Germline V gene data show CDR1 as SGDLS and CDR2 as YYNGEE. The CDR3 DNA reads as TGTGCCAGCAGCGCCAACTTTGGGGAGCAGTACTTC. The encoded protein is CASSANFGEQYF.

The V gene is TRBV12-3 or TRBV12-4, the J gene TRBJ1-3, with 7 bases fitting TRBD1. Trimming at V came to 6 bases and at J to 5 bases, leaving 4 bases not matched to a gene. The CDR3 is 13 residues long. CDR3 nucleotides: TGTGCCAGCAGCCGGGACAGCCGAAACACCATATATTTT. Its translation: CASSRDSRNTIYF.

This rearrangement joins TRBV21-1 to TRBJ2-5; TRBD2 is the table's D call and was not checked against the DNA. TRBV21-1 is noted as a pseudogene. This CDR3 comprises 15 residues. The CDR3 reads CASGLGGQTQETQYF. The CDR3 bases are TGTGCCAGCGGTCTGGGGGGGCAGACTCAAGAGACCCAGTACTTC.

The chain couples TRBV11-3 to TRBJ2-1; TRBD2 matches 8 bases. Germline V gene lookup returns CDR1 SGHNT and CDR2 YENEEA. V lost 0 bases, J lost 7 bases, and 2 bases stayed unmatched. The CDR3 extends over 14 amino acids. CDR3 in amino acids: CASSLDGRGNEQFF. CDR3 coding DNA: TGTGCCAGCAGCTTAGACGGGAGGGGGAATGAGCAGTTCTTC. Full variable domain (rest looked up from reference TRBV11-3 and TRBJ2-1): EAGVVQSPRYKIIEKKQPVAFWCNPISGHNTLYWYLQNLGQGPELLIRYENEEAVDDSQLPKDRFSAERLKGVDSTLKIQPAELGDSAVYLCASSLDGRGNEQFFGPGTRLTVL.

This clone was observed a single time. This chain links TRBV5-1 with TRBJ2-7, with D perhaps matching TRBD1 (6 bases). CDR3 size: 16 residues. Trimming pared 0 bases from V and 6 bases from J, leaving 19 bases between. Germline V gives CDR1 SGHRS, CDR2 YFSETQ. In DNA form, the CDR3 reads TGCGCCAGCAGCTTGGCCGGGGACACCTCCTTGGGCGAGCAGTACTTC. This sequence encodes CASSLAGDTSLGEQYF.

This clone turned up a few times. The chain couples TRBV10-1 to TRBJ1-4, with D maybe TRBD1 (5 bases). This CDR3 spans 23 amino acids. Germline CDR1 and CDR2: WNHNN and SYGVQD (reference sequence). V was pared by 4 bases and J by 2 bases, with 35 bases between. This CDR3 is CASSAGPGGIPGTSGSTNEKLFF. CDR3 DNA: TGCGCCAGCAGTGCCGGGCCGGGTGGTATCCCTGGGACTAGCGGGAGTACTAATGAAAAACTGTTTTTT.

The rearrangement joins TRBV5-1 to TRBJ1-3; D possibly corresponds to TRBD1 (5 bases). The CDR3 covers 15 residues. Trimming stripped 0 bases from V and 0 bases from J, with 7 bases between. Per the germline V gene, CDR1 is SGHRS and CDR2 is YFSETQ. The CDR3 reads CASSLDGGSGNTIYF. CDR3 coding DNA: TGCGCCAGCAGCTTGGACGGGGGCTCTGGAAACACCATATATTTT.

A single count supports this clone. This chain uses TRBV6-5 with TRBJ1-2; unclear D gene. The V and J ends lost 5 bases and 4 bases respectively, with 11 bases between them. This CDR3 is built from 13 residues. Germline-derived CDR1 and CDR2 are MNHEY and SVGAGI. CDR3 residues: CASSPDNFYGYTF. CDR3 coding DNA: TGTGCCAGCAGTCCCGACAACTTCTATGGCTACACCTTC.

As to this clone: The sample holds other DNA sequences that translate to the same CDR3. The V call is TRBV9, the J call TRBJ2-7, with TRBD2 as a possible D gene (6 bases). Germline V gene lookup returns CDR1 SGDLS and CDR2 YYNGEE. V lost 0 bases and J lost 3, with 10 bases in between. The CDR3 has 14 amino acids. CDR3 sequence (DNA): TGTGCCAGCAGCGTAGCGGGGGTCGGCTACGAGCAGTACTTC. This sequence encodes CASSVAGVGYEQYF.

The chain uses TRBV7-2 and TRBJ2-7; TRBD1 aligns across 11 bases. Unmatched junction bases numbered 8, after V lost 6 bases and J lost 7 bases. This CDR3 is built from 14 residues. Germline V gives CDR1 SGHTA, CDR2 FQGNSA. This CDR3 is CASRWTGGPKEQYF. CDR3 DNA: TGTGCCAGCAGATGGACAGGGGGCCCCAAGGAGCAGTACTTC.